The entry below gives a single TCR beta chain sequence along with its context. Its antigen is as yet unknown. The sample belongs to a study of cytomegalovirus exposure and HLA in healthy donors. Study-wide points: The HLA-A and HLA-B alleles of most subjects were reportedly predicted accurately from TCR beta sequences. Certain sequence variants were highly shared and formed a cluster, and this cluster was likely a sequencing artifact. More clonal expansion characterized HLA-associated TCR beta chains than equally common others in a later analysis.

A multiplex PCR was run with 60 Vbeta primers and 13 Jbeta primers. This table comes from immunoSEQ multiplex PCR, and its TCRdb copy is limited to in-frame clones, with some not included. Of 230,000 or so clones in the sample, about 93% are singletons; the top ten hold roughly 1.5%. V lost 4 bases and J 4 bases, leaving 23 bases between the germline ends. Looked up from germline, CDR1 is SGHDT and CDR2 is YYEEEE. CDR3 length: 17 residues. The V gene is TRBV5-6, the J gene TRBJ1-1; D perhaps matches TRBD1 (5 bases). Input material: PBMCs. This clonotype was obtained from a girl aged 2 to 10 in good health and CMV-seronegative. CDR3 coding DNA: TGTGCCAGCAGCGGTACACTTCAGGGAAGGCTCGGCACTGAAGCTTTCTTT. This encodes CASSGTLQGRLGTEAFF. The full variable domain, with the rest looked up from reference TRBV5-6 and TRBJ1-1, is DAGVTQSPTHLIKTRGQQVTLRCSPKSGHDTVSWYQQALGQGPQFIFQYYEEEERQRGNFPDRFSGHQFPNYSSELNVNALLLGDSALYLCASSGTLQGRLGTEAFFGQGTRLTVV.